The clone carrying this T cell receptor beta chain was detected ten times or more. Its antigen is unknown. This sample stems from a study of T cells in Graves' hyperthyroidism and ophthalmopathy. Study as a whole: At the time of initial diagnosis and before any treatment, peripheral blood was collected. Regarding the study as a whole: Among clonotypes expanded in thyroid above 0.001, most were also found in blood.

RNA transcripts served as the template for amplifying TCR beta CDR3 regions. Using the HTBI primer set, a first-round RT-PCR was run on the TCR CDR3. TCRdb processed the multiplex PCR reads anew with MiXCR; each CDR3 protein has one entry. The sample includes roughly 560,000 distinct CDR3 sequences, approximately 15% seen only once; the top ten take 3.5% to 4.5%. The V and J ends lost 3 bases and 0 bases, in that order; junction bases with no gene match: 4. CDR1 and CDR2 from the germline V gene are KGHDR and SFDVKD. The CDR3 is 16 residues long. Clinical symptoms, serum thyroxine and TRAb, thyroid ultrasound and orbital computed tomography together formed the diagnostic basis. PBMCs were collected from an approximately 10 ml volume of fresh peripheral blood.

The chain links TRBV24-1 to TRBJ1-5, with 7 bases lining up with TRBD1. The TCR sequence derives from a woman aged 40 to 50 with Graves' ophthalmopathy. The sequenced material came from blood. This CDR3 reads CATSDPTGNSNQPQHF. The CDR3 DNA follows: TGTGCCACCAGTGATCCGACAGGGAATAGCAATCAGCCCCAGCATTTT.